Presented here are 21 T cell receptor beta chains from one specimen sequenced in a study of identifying expanded T cells in peripheral blood. Assay: immunoSEQ multiplex PCR; the TCRdb copy retains only in-frame clones and omits some. The sample includes around 85,000 clones, more than 70% of them seen just once. Sequenced input: blood. These receptors came from a person aged 18-69 years in good health.

The J gene is TRBJ2-7, the V gene TRBV30; TRBD2 agrees at 7 bases. The CDR3 spans 13 residues. CDR1 and CDR2 (germline): GTSNPN, SVGIG (reference sequence). J was trimmed by 3 bases and V by 8 bases; bases with no gene match: 10. The CDR3 here is CAGGRGDDYEQYF. CDR3 coding DNA: TGTGCCGGGGGACGGGGGGACGACTACGAGCAGTACTTC. Drawing the rest from reference TRBV30 and TRBJ2-7, the complete variable domain is SQTIHQWPATLVQPVGSPLSLECTVEGTSNPNLYWYRQAAGRGLQLLFYSVGIGQISSEVPQNLSASRPQDRQFILSSKKLLLSDSGFYLCAGGRGDDYEQYFGPGTRLTVT.

The chain recombines TRBV6-5 with TRBJ2-7; 8 bases align to TRBD1. V trimming: 6 bases; J trimming: 2 bases; junction bases outside the gene matches: 3. This CDR3 has 13 residues. Germline V CDR1 and CDR2: MNHEY, SVGAGI. CDR3 residues: CASSRDRTYEQYF. CDR3 nucleotides: TGTGCCAGCAGCCGGGACAGGACCTACGAGCAGTACTTC.

This clone was detected only a few times. This chain connects TRBV7-8 to TRBJ2-7; D is unclear. The germline V and J ends were trimmed by 5 bases and 3 bases, with 5 bases remaining between them. Germline-derived CDR1 and CDR2 are SGHVS and FQNEAQ. The CDR3 has 11 amino acids. CDR3 amino acids: CASSPHYEQYF. The CDR3 DNA reads TGTGCCAGCAGCCCTCACTACGAGCAGTACTTC.

This clone was picked up one time. CDR3 region: CASSPEVLLAGVGADTQYF. CDR3 nucleotides: TGTGCCAGCAGTCCCGAGGTGCTTCTAGCGGGGGTTGGGGCAGATACGCAGTATTTT. V and J are TRBV7-2 and TRBJ2-3; 10 nucleotides line up with TRBD2. Germline V gene sequence: CDR1 SGHTA, CDR2 FQGNSA. The length of the CDR3 is 19 residues. Germline trimming cut 6 bases from V and 4 bases from J; bases unmatched to any gene: 19. Full variable domain (missing parts from reference TRBV7-2 and TRBJ2-3): GAGVSQSPSNKVTEKGKDVELRCDPISGHTALYWYRQSLGQGLEFLIYFQGNSAPDKSGLPSDRFSAERTGGSVSTLTIQRTQQEDSAVYLCASSPEVLLAGVGADTQYFGPGTRLTVL.

The chain joins TRBV7-6 to TRBJ1-1; D uncertain. This CDR3 has 13 amino acids. Germline V gene sequence: CDR1 SGHVS, CDR2 FNYEAQ. Trimming stripped 2 bases from V and 1 base from J, with 5 bases between. CDR3 loop: CASSLSWNTEAFF. As DNA, the CDR3 is TGTGCCAGCAGCTTAAGTTGGAACACTGAAGCTTTCTTT.

This sequence joins TRBV7-2 and TRBJ1-1; TRBD1 matches 10 bases. Trimming cost V 5 bases and J 0 bases; bases outside gene matches: 6. The CDR3 sequence is 16 residues long. The germline V gene encodes CDR1 SGHTA and CDR2 FQGNSA. The CDR3 DNA follows: TGTGCCAGCAGCGCCCGGACAGGGGGGATGAACACTGAAGCTTTCTTT. Its protein is CASSARTGGMNTEAFF.

Written as DNA, the CDR3 is TGTGCCAGCAGCTTACACGGGAACACTGAAGCTTTCTTT. Translation gives CASSLHGNTEAFF. The genes are TRBV7-2 and TRBJ1-1; D gene ambiguous. CDR1 is SGHTA, CDR2 FQGNSA, per germline. There are 13 residues in the CDR3. V was pared by 2 bases and J by 1 base, with 5 bases between.

The rearrangement joins TRBV5-1 to TRBJ1-4, with a possible D match to TRBD1 (6 bases). V lost 4 bases and J 6 bases, leaving 13 bases between the germline ends. The CDR3 is 14 amino acids. Germline CDR1 is SGHRS and CDR2 is YFSETQ. CDR3 sequence reads: CASSLQGLDEKLFF. CDR3 bases: TGCGCCAGCAGCCTACAGGGCCTGGATGAAAAACTGTTTTTT.

CDR3 DNA sequence: TGCGCCAGCAGCCGCGAGGACAGCCCCCAAAGGATCACAGATACGCAGTATTTT. This gives the protein CASSREDSPQRITDTQYF. This chain uses TRBV23-1 with TRBJ2-3; TRBD1 might be the D (6 bases). TRBV23-1 is an ORF, with its function uncertain. V lost 6 bases, J lost 2 bases, and 24 bases lay in between. CDR3 size: 18 residues.

V and J are TRBV5-1 and TRBJ1-4; D gene uncertain. Germline V gene lookup returns CDR1 SGHRS and CDR2 YFSETQ. Trimming shortened V by 6 bases and J by 4 bases, and 10 bases separated the two germline ends. The CDR3 consists of 13 residues. The CDR3 coding sequence is TGCGCCAGCAAGAAGTCGGATAATGAAAAACTGTTTTTT. Protein sequence: CASKKSDNEKLFF.

The chain recombines TRBV11-2 with TRBJ2-6; D is perhaps TRBD1 or TRBD2 (5 bases each). Germline values: CDR1 SGHAT, CDR2 FQNNGV. V lost 5 bases and J 1 base, leaving 12 bases between the germline ends. This CDR3 is built from 16 residues. DNA for the CDR3: TGTGCCAGCAGCCTTGGGGGTGGATCTGGGGCCAACGTCCTGACTTTC. Its translation is CASSLGGGSGANVLTF.

The chain couples TRBV28 to TRBJ2-7; D perhaps matches TRBD1 (5 bases). Germline lookup yields CDR1 MDHEN and CDR2 SYDVKM. The CDR3 is 13 residues long. V lost 4 bases to trimming and J lost 7 bases, with 14 bases between them. The CDR3 nucleotides read TGTGCCAGCAGTTACCCGCAGGGCTTAGAGCAGTACTTC. Translated, it gives CASSYPQGLEQYF.

The chain couples TRBV19 to TRBJ2-1, with unresolved D. Germline lookup yields CDR1 LNHDA and CDR2 SQIVND (reference sequence). The CDR3 totals 16 residues. The ends were cut back, 1 base at V and 0 bases at J, with 10 bases in the middle. CDR3 region: CASSIGGSGSYNEQFF. The CDR3, as DNA: TGTGCCAGTAGTATAGGAGGTTCGGGCTCCTACAATGAGCAGTTCTTC. The whole variable domain, remainder taken from reference TRBV19 and TRBJ2-1, is DGGITQSPKYLFRKEGQNVTLSCEQNLNHDAMYWYRQDPGQGLRLIYYSQIVNDFQKGDIAEGYSVSREKKESFPLTVTSAQKNPTAFYLCASSIGGSGSYNEQFFGPGTRLTVL.

This clone is a singleton in its sample. The V and J genes are TRBV5-4 and TRBJ2-1; 9 bases map to TRBD1. Germline lookup yields CDR1 SGHNT and CDR2 YYREEE (reference sequence). The CDR3 runs to 15 residues. With 0 bases clipped from V and 5 bases from J, the junction kept 3 bases outside the gene matches. CDR3 DNA: TGTGCCAGCAGCTTGGGGGACAGGGCCAACAATGAGCAGTTCTTC. Amino acids: CASSLGDRANNEQFF. The whole variable domain, remainder taken from reference TRBV5-4 and TRBJ2-1, is ETGVTQSPTHLIKTRGQQVTLRCSSQSGHNTVSWYQQALGQGPQFIFQYYREEENGRGNFPPRFSGLQFPNYSSELNVNALELDDSALYLCASSLGDRANNEQFFGPGTRLTVL.

The gene calls are TRBV7-9 and TRBJ2-1, with 12 bases that match TRBD1. V lost 6 bases, J lost 7 bases, and 10 bases stayed unmatched. Germline V gene sequence: CDR1 SEHNR, CDR2 FQNEAQ (reference sequence). CDR3 length equals 16 residues. The CDR3 nucleotides are TGTGCCAGCAGTTTTCTCCCGGGACAGGGGGCAAATGAGCAGTTCTTC. Translation gives CASSFLPGQGANEQFF.

This chain joins TRBV11-1 and TRBJ2-5, with unresolved D. Per germline, CDR1 SGHAT and CDR2 FQDESV (reference sequence). CDR3 size: 13 residues. Trimming took 0 bases from V and 7 from J, leaving 9 bases between them. CDR3 bases: TGTGCCAGCAGCTTAGCGCTGAGTAGGACCCAGTACTTC. Translation gives CASSLALSRTQYF.

The rearrangement joins TRBV27 to TRBJ2-1; D is ambiguous. The ends were cut back, 2 bases at V and 1 base at J, with 3 bases in the middle. The CDR3 consists of 13 residues. Germline CDR1 MNHEY, CDR2 SMNVEV (reference sequence). The CDR3 coding sequence is TGTGCCAGCAGTTTAGGGTCCTACAATGAGCAGTTCTTC. Protein sequence: CASSLGSYNEQFF.

The rearrangement joins TRBV5-1 to TRBJ2-1; 11 nucleotides agree with TRBD2. J was trimmed by 7 bases and V by 2 bases; bases with no gene match: 5. Per the germline V gene, CDR1 is SGHRS and CDR2 is YFSETQ. The CDR3 is 15 amino acids. The CDR3 is CASSFSGGALNEQFF. CDR3 bases: TGCGCCAGCAGCTTTAGCGGGGGGGCCTTAAATGAGCAGTTCTTC.

This sequence joins TRBV28 and TRBJ2-5, with 9 bases identical to TRBD1. From germline, CDR1 is MDHEN and CDR2 SYDVKM. V lost 4 bases to trimming and J lost 4 bases; unmatched junction nucleotides: 7. There are 15 residues in the CDR3. CDR3 nucleotide sequence: TGTGCCAGCAGTTCCGACAGGGGGTTTCGAGAGACCCAGTACTTC. Amino acids: CASSSDRGFRETQYF. Based on the CDR3 plus reference TRBV28 and TRBJ2-5, the full variable domain is DVKVTQSSRYLVKRTGEKVFLECVQDMDHENMFWYRQDPGLGLRLIYFSYDVKMKEKGDIPEGYSVSREKKERFSLILESASTNQTSMYLCASSSDRGFRETQYFGPGTRLLVL.

This clone was observed a single time. The CDR3 loop is CASSQLGEAGPSRGYTF. The CDR3 nucleotides read TGCGCCAGCAGCCAACTTGGCGAGGCAGGGCCAAGTCGGGGCTACACCTTC. The V gene is TRBV4-3, the J gene TRBJ1-2; TRBD1 might be the D (5 bases). Germline CDR1 and CDR2: LGHNA and YSLEER. Between the trimmed V and J ends, which lost 2 bases and 8 bases, there was a span of 24 bases. The CDR3 contains 17 residues.

The J gene is TRBJ2-5, the V gene TRBV5-4; no reliable D call. The V gene's germline CDR1 is SGHNT and CDR2 YYREEE (reference sequence). The CDR3 has 13 residues. V lost 2 bases and J 2 bases, leaving 7 bases between the germline ends. The CDR3 bases are TGTGCCAGCAGCTTACTGACTCAAGAGACCCAGTACTTC. Translating it yields CASSLLTQETQYF. Looking up the rest from reference TRBV5-4 and TRBJ2-5 gives the full variable domain: ETGVTQSPTHLIKTRGQQVTLRCSSQSGHNTVSWYQQALGQGPQFIFQYYREEENGRGNFPPRFSGLQFPNYSSELNVNALELDDSALYLCASSLLTQETQYFGPGTRLLVL.